This TCR beta chain was captured by sequencing in a study of cytomegalovirus exposure and HLA in healthy donors. Findings and caveats of the study: Cytomegalovirus association was assigned to about 150 TCR beta chains.

As to this clone: Its target is unknown.

After removal of 5 bases from V and 3 bases from J, the junction contained 8 bases not matched to a gene. The germline V gene has CDR1 MDHEN and CDR2 SYDVKM. This CDR3 region has 15 residues. Primers: 60 Vbeta forward and 13 Jbeta reverse. Methods used by the authors: It was a later analysis that counted about 80 million unique TCR beta chains, of which about 10 million were shared. Produced via immunoSEQ multiplex PCR; TCRdb's table is partial and in-frame only. V and J calls and clone size are those listed in that table; D and trimming were worked out from the DNA. The sample includes 150,000 to 200,000 clones, approximately 83% of them seen just once. Healthy people donating bone marrow made up the donors.

Sequenced material: PBMCs. This receptor was identified in a male donor in good health and CMV-seronegative. The chain carries TRBV28 and TRBJ2-3; the match to TRBD2 covers 7 bases. The CDR3 DNA sequence: TGTGCCAGCAGTACCTCTGGGGGGGGGACAGATACGCAGTATTTT. Translated: CASSTSGGGTDTQYF.